The 10 T cell receptor beta chains in this list originate from one sample, sequenced in a study of OX40 agonist ivuxolimab in advanced cancers. This table comes from immunoSEQ multiplex PCR, and its TCRdb copy is limited to in-frame clones, with some not included. The table has more than 80,000 clones, around nine tenths seen once. Material: CD4+ or CD8+ T cells sorted from blood, obtained in a trial of the OX40 agonist ivuxolimab. The receptors stem from an adult with an advanced solid tumor such as melanoma, head and neck, liver or kidney cancer.

V usage is TRBV19 and J usage is TRBJ2-7; possibly TRBD2 for D (6 bases). CDR1 is LNHDA, CDR2 SQIVND, per germline (reference sequence). V was trimmed by 4 bases and J by 4 bases, leaving 17 bases between them. The CDR3 length is 15 residues. CDR3 residues: CASSTTGVLGYEQYF. CDR3 DNA sequence: TGTGCCAGTAGTACGACGGGGGTTTTAGGTTACGAGCAGTACTTC. Filled out from reference TRBV19 and TRBJ2-7, the complete variable domain reads DGGITQSPKYLFRKEGQNVTLSCEQNLNHDAMYWYRQDPGQGLRLIYYSQIVNDFQKGDIAEGYSVSREKKESFPLTVTSAQKNPTAFYLCASSTTGVLGYEQYFGPGTRLTVT.

J is TRBJ1-4 and V is TRBV7-6; 7 bases agree with TRBD1. The V segment lost 4 bases and the J segment 0 bases; nucleotides outside the gene matches: 5. CDR3 length equals 16 residues. CDR1 and CDR2 (germline): SGHVS, FNYEAQ. The CDR3 here is CASSSGTATTNEKLFF. The CDR3 bases are TGTGCCAGCAGCTCCGGGACAGCCACAACTAATGAAAAACTGTTTTTT. The variable domain in full, completed from reference TRBV7-6 and TRBJ1-4, reads GAGVSQSPRYKVTKRGQDVALRCDPISGHVSLYWYRQALGQGPEFLTYFNYEAQQDKSGLPNDRFSAERPEGSISTLTIQRTEQRDSAMYRCASSSGTATTNEKLFFGSGTQLSVL.

This clone was detected only a few times. The chain is built from TRBV20-1 and TRBJ1-5; D is perhaps TRBD1 (5 bases). There are 11 residues in the CDR3. V was clipped by 6 bases and J by 11 bases, with 14 bases between them. Per the germline V gene, CDR1 is DFQATT and CDR2 is SNEGSKA (reference sequence). CDR3 bases: TGCAGTGCCTCGACTGGGGCAGCCCAGCATTTT. Its translation: CSASTGAAQHF.

The chain couples TRBV27 to TRBJ2-6; TRBD1 matches 9 bases. The CDR3 spans 18 residues. Per germline, CDR1 MNHEY and CDR2 SMNVEV (reference sequence). With 6 bases clipped from V and 0 bases from J, the junction kept 9 bases outside the gene matches. The chain's CDR3 is CASRGTGLFLSGANVLTF. CDR3 coding DNA: TGTGCCAGCAGAGGGACAGGGTTGTTCCTCTCTGGGGCCAACGTCCTGACTTTC.

Comments on this clone: Other DNA sequences of this sample code for an identical CDR3. This rearrangement joins TRBV5-1 to TRBJ1-3, with TRBD1 identical over 9 bases. From germline, CDR1 is SGHRS and CDR2 YFSETQ. The CDR3 extends over 15 amino acids. V was clipped by 4 bases and J by 1 base; unmatched bases: 3. CDR3 bases: TGCGCCAGCAGCCTACAGGGGGCATCTGGAAACACCATATATTTT. Amino acids: CASSLQGASGNTIYF.

The chain recombines TRBV28 with TRBJ1-5; possible D gene TRBD1, 5 bases. The CDR3 loop spans 13 amino acids. CDR1 is MDHEN and CDR2 is SYDVKM in the germline V gene. V was shortened by 10 bases and J by 1 base, with 11 bases between the two germline ends. This chain's CDR3 is CATKRGSNQPQHF. CDR3 DNA: TGTGCCACCAAACGGGGGAGCAATCAGCCCCAGCATTTT.

In its sample, this clone was seen once. The V call is TRBV7-9, the J call TRBJ2-1, with 7 bases identical to TRBD1. The length of the CDR3 is 14 residues. Germline lookup yields CDR1 SEHNR and CDR2 FQNEAQ (reference sequence). V shed 5 bases, J shed 7 bases, and the junction held 8 bases outside the gene matches. The CDR3 reads CASSHAGGRNEQFF. The CDR3 DNA reads TGTGCCAGCAGCCATGCAGGGGGTAGGAATGAGCAGTTCTTC.

The V gene is TRBV14, the J gene TRBJ2-2; 9 bases match TRBD1. The CDR3 runs to 16 residues. Trimming cost V 4 bases and J 6 bases; bases outside gene matches: 9. Germline V gives CDR1 SGHDN, CDR2 FVKESK. This CDR3 is CASSLLTGGQAGELFF. CDR3 DNA: TGTGCCAGCAGCCTACTGACAGGGGGTCAGGCCGGGGAGCTGTTTTTT.

As DNA, the CDR3 is TGTGCCAGCAGCCAAGTACTAGCGCGGCATACGCAGTATTTT. Its protein is CASSQVLARHTQYF. The gene calls are TRBV4-2 and TRBJ2-3; 7 bases are shared with TRBD2. Germline V CDR1 and CDR2: LGHNA, YNFKEQ. With V trimmed by 1 base and J by 7 bases, 5 bases remained unmatched. The CDR3 consists of 14 residues.

The CDR3 sequence is CASSRTAGGHGYTF. The DNA for the CDR3 is TGTGCCAGCAGCCGAACTGCAGGGGGCCATGGCTACACCTTC. The rearrangement uses TRBV11-1 and TRBJ1-2, with 8 bases lining up with TRBD1. CDR3 length equals 14 residues. Per germline, CDR1 SGHAT and CDR2 FQDESV (reference sequence). Trimming at V came to 5 bases and at J to 6 bases, leaving 8 bases not matched to a gene. Full variable domain (outside the CDR3, taken from reference TRBV11-1 and TRBJ1-2): EAEVAQSPRYKITEKSQAVAFWCDPISGHATLYWYRQILGQGPELLVQFQDESVVDDSQLPKDRFSAERLKGVDSTLKIQPAELGDSAMYLCASSRTAGGHGYTFGSGTRLTVV.